The clone carrying this T cell receptor beta chain was seen once. The antigen is unknown. CDR1 MDHEN and CDR2 SYDVKM come from the germline V gene. This CDR3 region has 16 residues. The V and J ends lost 5 bases and 2 bases, in that order; junction bases with no gene match: 6. This record comes from a study of T cells in Graves' hyperthyroidism and ophthalmopathy. Study-wide results and caveats: In simple terms, a model built on 13 V-J features told ophthalmopathy apart from stable hyperthyroidism.

Diagnoses used clinical symptoms, serum thyroxine and TRAb, thyroid ultrasound and orbital computed tomography. Out of approximately 10 ml of fresh peripheral blood came the PBMCs. Researchers amplified the TCR beta CDR3 regions from RNA transcripts. A set of HTBI primers served as the primers for a first-round RT-PCR of the TCR CDR3. TCRdb used MiXCR to reprocess the multiplex PCR reads, holding one entry per CDR3 protein. Here the sample spans 530,000 or so distinct CDR3 sequences, about 15% being singletons. Material: blood. The receptor was derived from a woman between 18 and 30 years old with Graves' ophthalmopathy. The gene calls are TRBV28 and TRBJ1-3; 10 nucleotides align to TRBD1. The CDR3 sequence: CASSRDRGSPGNTIYF. CDR3 bases: TGTGCCAGCAGTCGGGACAGGGGCTCCCCTGGAAACACCATATATTTT.